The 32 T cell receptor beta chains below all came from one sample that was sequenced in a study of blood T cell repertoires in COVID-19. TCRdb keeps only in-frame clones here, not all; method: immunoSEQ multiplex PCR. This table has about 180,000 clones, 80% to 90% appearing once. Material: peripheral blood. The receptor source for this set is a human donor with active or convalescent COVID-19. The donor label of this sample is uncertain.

CDR3 nucleotide sequence: TGTGCCTGGAGTCTAAGTGGCTACGAGCAGTACTTC. Its protein product is CAWSLSGYEQYF. V gene TRBV30 combines with J gene TRBJ2-7, with D uncertain. Germline V lookup: CDR1 GTSNPN, CDR2 SVGIG (reference sequence). Trimming cost V 2 bases and J 3 bases, with 8 bases left between them. CDR3 length: 12 residues.

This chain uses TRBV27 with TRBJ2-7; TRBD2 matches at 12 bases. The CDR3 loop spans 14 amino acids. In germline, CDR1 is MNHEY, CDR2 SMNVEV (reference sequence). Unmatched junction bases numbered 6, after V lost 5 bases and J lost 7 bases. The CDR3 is CASSITGLAGEQYF. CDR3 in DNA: TGTGCCAGCAGTATCACAGGACTAGCGGGAGAGCAGTACTTC.

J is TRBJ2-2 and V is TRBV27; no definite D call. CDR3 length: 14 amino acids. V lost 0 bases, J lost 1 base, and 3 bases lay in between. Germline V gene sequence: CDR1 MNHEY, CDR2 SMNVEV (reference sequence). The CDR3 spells CASSLSRNTGELFF. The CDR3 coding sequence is TGTGCCAGCAGTTTATCGAGGAACACCGGGGAGCTGTTTTTT.

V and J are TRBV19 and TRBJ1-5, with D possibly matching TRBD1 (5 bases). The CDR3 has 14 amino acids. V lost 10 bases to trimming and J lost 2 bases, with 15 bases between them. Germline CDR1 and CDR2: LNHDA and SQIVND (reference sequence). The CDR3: CATTSTGGNQPQHF. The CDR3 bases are TGTGCCACGACATCCACGGGGGGCAATCAGCCCCAGCATTTT.

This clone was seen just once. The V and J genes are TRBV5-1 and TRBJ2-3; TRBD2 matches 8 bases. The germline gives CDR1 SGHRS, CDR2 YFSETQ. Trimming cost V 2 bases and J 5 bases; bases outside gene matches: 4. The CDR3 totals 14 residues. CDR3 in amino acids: CASSLAGVEDTQYF. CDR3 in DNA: TGCGCCAGCAGCTTAGCGGGAGTAGAAGATACGCAGTATTTT.

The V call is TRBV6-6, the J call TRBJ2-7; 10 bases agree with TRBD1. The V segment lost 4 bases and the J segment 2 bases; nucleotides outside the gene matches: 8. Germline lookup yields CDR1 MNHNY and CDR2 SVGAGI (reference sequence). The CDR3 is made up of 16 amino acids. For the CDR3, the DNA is TGTGCCAGCAGTTGGGGGCGACAGGGGGCGGCCTACGAGCAGTACTTC. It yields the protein CASSWGRQGAAYEQYF.

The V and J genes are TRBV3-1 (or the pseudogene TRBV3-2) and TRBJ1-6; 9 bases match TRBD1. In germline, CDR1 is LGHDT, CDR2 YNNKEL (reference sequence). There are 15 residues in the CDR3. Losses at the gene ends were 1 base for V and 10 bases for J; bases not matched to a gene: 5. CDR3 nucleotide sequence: TGTGCCAGCAGCCAAGTTGGACAGGGGAAGTCACCCCTCCACTTT. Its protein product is CASSQVGQGKSPLHF.

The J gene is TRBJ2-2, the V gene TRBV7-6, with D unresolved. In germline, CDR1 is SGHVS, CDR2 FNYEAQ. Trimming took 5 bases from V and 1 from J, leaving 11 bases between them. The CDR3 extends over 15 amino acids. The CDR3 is CASSPAQVNTGELFF. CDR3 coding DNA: TGTGCCAGCAGCCCAGCCCAGGTGAACACCGGGGAGCTGTTTTTT. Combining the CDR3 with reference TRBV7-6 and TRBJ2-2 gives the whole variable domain GAGVSQSPRYKVTKRGQDVALRCDPISGHVSLYWYRQALGQGPEFLTYFNYEAQQDKSGLPNDRFSAERPEGSISTLTIQRTEQRDSAMYRCASSPAQVNTGELFFGEGSRLTVL.

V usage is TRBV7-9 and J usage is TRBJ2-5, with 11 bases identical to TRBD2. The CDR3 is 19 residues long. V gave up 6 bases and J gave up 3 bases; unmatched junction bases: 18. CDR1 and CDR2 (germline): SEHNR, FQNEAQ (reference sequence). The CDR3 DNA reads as TGTGCCAGCAGTCGACTGTGGTTAGCGGGAGGGCCAGAAAAAGAGACCCAGTACTTC. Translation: CASSRLWLAGGPEKETQYF.

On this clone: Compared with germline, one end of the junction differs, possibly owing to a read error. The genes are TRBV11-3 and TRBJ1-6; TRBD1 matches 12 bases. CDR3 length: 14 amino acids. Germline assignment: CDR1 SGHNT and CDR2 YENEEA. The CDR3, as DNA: TGTGCAAGCAAGAAGGGACAGGGGGCTTCACCCCTCCACTTT. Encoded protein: CASKKGQGASPLHF.

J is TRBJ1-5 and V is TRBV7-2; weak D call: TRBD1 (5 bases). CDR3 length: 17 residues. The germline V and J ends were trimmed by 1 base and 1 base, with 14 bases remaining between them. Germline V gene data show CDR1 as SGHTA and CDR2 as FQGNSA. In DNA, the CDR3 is TGTGCCAGCAGCTTAGTCGCCAGGGAGGTGAGCAATCAGCCCCAGCATTTT. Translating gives CASSLVAREVSNQPQHF.

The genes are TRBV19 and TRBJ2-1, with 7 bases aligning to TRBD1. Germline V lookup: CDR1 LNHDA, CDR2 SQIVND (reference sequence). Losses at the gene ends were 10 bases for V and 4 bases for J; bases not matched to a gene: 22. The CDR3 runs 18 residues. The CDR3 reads CATGWGTVSGRGYNEQFF. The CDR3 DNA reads TGTGCCACGGGGTGGGGGACAGTCTCAGGTCGGGGTTACAATGAGCAGTTCTTC.

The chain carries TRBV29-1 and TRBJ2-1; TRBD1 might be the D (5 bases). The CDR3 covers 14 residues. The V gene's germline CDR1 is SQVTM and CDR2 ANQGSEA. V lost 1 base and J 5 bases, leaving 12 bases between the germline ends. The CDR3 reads CSVEAREVDNEQFF. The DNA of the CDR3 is TGCAGCGTTGAAGCCAGGGAAGTGGACAATGAGCAGTTCTTC.

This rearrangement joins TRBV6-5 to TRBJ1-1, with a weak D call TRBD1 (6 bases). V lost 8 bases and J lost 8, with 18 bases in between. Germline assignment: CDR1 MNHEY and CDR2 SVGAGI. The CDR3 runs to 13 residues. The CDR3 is CASGYQGRTEAFF. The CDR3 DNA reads TGTGCCAGCGGGTACCAGGGGAGAACCGAAGCTTTCTTT.

The DNA for the CDR3 is TGTGCCAGCAGTGAAATGAATAGCGGAAGGGTGGGGCAGTTCTTC. It is translated as CASSEMNSGRVGQFF. V and J are TRBV2 and TRBJ2-1; maybe TRBD2 (6 bases). This CDR3 has 15 amino acids. The germline gives CDR1 SNHLY, CDR2 FYNNEI. Trimming removed 2 bases at V and 12 bases at J, with 20 bases between.

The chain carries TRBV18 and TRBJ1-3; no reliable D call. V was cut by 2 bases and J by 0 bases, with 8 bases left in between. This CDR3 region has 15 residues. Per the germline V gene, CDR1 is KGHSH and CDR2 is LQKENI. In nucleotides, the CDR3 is TGTGCCAGCTCACCAGACACCTTCTCTGGAAACACCATATATTTT. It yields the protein CASSPDTFSGNTIYF.

CDR3 coding DNA: TGTGCCAGTAGTATGGGGCAACTCGATCAGCCCCAGCATTTT. Protein product: CASSMGQLDQPQHF. The rearrangement links TRBV19 to TRBJ1-5; TRBD1 might be the D (5 bases). The V gene lost 3 bases and the J gene lost 5 bases, with 11 bases spanning the gap. CDR1 and CDR2 from the germline V gene are LNHDA and SQIVND (reference sequence). The CDR3 runs 14 residues.

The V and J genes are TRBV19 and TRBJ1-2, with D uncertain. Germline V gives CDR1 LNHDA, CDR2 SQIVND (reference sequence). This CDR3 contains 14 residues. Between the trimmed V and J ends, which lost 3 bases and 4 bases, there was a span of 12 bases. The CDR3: CASSIRPGIYGYTF. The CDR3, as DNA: TGTGCCAGTAGTATCAGACCGGGAATCTATGGCTACACCTTC.

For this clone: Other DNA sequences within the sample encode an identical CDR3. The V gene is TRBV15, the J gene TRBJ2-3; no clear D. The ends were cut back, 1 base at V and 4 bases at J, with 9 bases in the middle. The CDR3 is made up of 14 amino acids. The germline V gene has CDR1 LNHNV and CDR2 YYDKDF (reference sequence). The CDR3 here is CATSRARGSDTQYF. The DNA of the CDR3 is TGTGCCACCAGCAGAGCGAGAGGATCAGATACGCAGTATTTT.

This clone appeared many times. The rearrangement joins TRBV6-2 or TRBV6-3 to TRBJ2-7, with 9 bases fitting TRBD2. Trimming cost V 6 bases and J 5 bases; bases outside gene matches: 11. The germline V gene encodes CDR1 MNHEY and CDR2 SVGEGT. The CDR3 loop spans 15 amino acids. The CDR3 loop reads CASSNSPSGADEQYF. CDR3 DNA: TGTGCCAGCAGCAACTCTCCTAGCGGGGCCGACGAGCAGTACTTC.

The CDR3 sequence: CATSRVGVSSSYNSPLHF. CDR3 bases: TGTGCCACCAGCAGAGTAGGGGTTTCGAGCTCCTATAATTCACCCCTCCACTTT. This chain connects TRBV15 to TRBJ1-6, with TRBD1 as a possible D gene (5 bases). This CDR3 is 18 amino acids long. Trimming removed 1 base at V and 0 bases at J, with 13 bases between. The V gene's germline CDR1 is LNHNV and CDR2 YYDKDF (reference sequence).

The CDR3 DNA follows: TGTGCCAGCAGCCTAGCGGGGGGGCAGAAGGATACGCAGTATTTT. Protein product: CASSLAGGQKDTQYF. The chain joins TRBV4-2 to TRBJ2-3; 11 nucleotides align to TRBD2. The V segment lost 4 bases and the J segment 6 bases; nucleotides outside the gene matches: 6. CDR1 and CDR2 from the germline V gene are LGHNA and YNFKEQ. This CDR3 spans 15 amino acids.

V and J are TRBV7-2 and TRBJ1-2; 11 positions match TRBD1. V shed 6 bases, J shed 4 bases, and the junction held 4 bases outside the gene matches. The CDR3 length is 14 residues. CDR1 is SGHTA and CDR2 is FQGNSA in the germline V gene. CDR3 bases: TGTGCCAGCAGTCGGGACAGGGGGAGCTATGGCTACACCTTC. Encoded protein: CASSRDRGSYGYTF.

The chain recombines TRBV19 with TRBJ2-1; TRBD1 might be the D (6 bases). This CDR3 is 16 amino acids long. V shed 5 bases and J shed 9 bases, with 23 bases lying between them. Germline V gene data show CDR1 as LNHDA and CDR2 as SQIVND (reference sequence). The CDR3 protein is CASSATRQVLVGEQFF. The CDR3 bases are TGTGCCAGTAGTGCGACCCGACAGGTTCTTGTGGGTGAGCAGTTCTTC.

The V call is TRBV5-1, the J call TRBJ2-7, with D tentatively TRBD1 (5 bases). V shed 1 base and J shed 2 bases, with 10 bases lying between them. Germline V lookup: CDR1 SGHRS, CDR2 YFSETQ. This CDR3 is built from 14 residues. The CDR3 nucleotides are TGCGCCAGCAGCTTGACCCTGGGGCCCTACGAGCAGTACTTC. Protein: CASSLTLGPYEQYF.

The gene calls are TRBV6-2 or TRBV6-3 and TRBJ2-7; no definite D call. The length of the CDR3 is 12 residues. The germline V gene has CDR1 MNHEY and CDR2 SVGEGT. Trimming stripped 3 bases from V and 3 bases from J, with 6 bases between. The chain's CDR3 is CASSYVVYEQYF. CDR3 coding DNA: TGTGCCAGCAGTTATGTCGTCTACGAGCAGTACTTC.

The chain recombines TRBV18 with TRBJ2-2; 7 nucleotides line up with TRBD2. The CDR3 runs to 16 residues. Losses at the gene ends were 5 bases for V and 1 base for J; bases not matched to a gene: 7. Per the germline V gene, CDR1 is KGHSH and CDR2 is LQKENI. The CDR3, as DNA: TGTGCCAGCTCAAAAGTCGGACTAGTGAACACCGGGGAGCTGTTTTTT. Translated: CASSKVGLVNTGELFF.

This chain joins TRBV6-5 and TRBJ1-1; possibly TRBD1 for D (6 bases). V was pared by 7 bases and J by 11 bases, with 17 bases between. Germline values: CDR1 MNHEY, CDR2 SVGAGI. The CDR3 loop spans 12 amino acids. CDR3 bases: TGTGCCAGCATCAACCCAGGGGATAGGGCTTTCTTT. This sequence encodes CASINPGDRAFF.

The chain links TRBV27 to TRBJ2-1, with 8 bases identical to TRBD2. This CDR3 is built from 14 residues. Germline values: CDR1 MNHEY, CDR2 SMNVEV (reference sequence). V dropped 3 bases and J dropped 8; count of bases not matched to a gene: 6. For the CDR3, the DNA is TGTGCCAGCAGTTTTATCGGGAGGGATGATGAGCAGTTCTTC. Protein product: CASSFIGRDDEQFF.

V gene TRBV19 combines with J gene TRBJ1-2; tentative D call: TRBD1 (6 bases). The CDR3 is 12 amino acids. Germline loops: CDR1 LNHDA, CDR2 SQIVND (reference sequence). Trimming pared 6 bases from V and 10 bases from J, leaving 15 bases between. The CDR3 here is CASRTLEGDYTF. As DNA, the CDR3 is TGTGCCAGTAGGACGTTAGAGGGGGACTACACCTTC. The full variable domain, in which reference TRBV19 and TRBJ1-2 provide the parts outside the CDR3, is DGGITQSPKYLFRKEGQNVTLSCEQNLNHDAMYWYRQDPGQGLRLIYYSQIVNDFQKGDIAEGYSVSREKKESFPLTVTSAQKNPTAFYLCASRTLEGDYTFGSGTRLTVV.

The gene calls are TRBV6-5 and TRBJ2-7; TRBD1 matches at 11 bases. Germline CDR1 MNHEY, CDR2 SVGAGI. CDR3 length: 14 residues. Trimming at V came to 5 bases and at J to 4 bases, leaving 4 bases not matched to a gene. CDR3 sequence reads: CASSNRDRGYEQYF. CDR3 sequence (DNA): TGTGCCAGCAGTAACCGGGACAGGGGGTACGAGCAGTACTTC.

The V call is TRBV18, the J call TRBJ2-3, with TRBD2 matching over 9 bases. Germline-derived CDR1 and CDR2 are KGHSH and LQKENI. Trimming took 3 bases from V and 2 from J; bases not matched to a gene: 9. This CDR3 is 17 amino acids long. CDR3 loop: CASSPSLGGGDTDTQYF. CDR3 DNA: TGTGCCAGCTCACCGTCGCTGGGCGGGGGGGACACAGATACGCAGTATTTT.